This entry lists 14 T cell receptor beta chains sequenced from one sample in a study of blood T cell repertoires in COVID-19. The protocol was immunoSEQ multiplex PCR, while the TCRdb copy is restricted to in-frame clones and leaves out a portion. The table lists about 250,000 clones, roughly four fifths of them singletons. The sample taken for sequencing was peripheral blood. These receptors were collected from an older woman with acute or convalescent COVID-19.

This chain connects TRBV5-5 to TRBJ1-5; TRBD1 aligns across 10 bases. This CDR3 region has 14 residues. Germline V lookup: CDR1 SGHKS, CDR2 YYEKEE (reference sequence). With 3 bases clipped from V and 6 bases from J, the junction kept 3 bases outside the gene matches. The CDR3 is CASSWDRGAQPQHF. CDR3 sequence (DNA): TGTGCCAGCAGCTGGGACAGGGGTGCTCAGCCCCAGCATTTT.

V gene TRBV3-1 (or the pseudogene TRBV3-2) combines with J gene TRBJ2-7, with D tentatively TRBD1 (5 bases). Germline V lookup: CDR1 LGHDT, CDR2 YNNKEL (reference sequence). This CDR3 comprises 14 residues. Deletions cut 0 bases from V and 1 base from J, with 7 bases between. This CDR3 is CASSQDTGSYEQYF. The CDR3 region has the DNA TGTGCCAGCAGCCAAGATACAGGTTCCTACGAGCAGTACTTC.

The rearrangement joins TRBV19 to TRBJ1-3; 9 bases fit TRBD1. Germline lookup yields CDR1 LNHDA and CDR2 SQIVND (reference sequence). The CDR3 consists of 19 residues. Germline trimming cut 6 bases from V and 0 bases from J; bases unmatched to any gene: 15. DNA for the CDR3: TGTGCCAGTAGCACCCCCCGGGACAGGGCCTTAACCTCTGGAAACACCATATATTTT. This codes for CASSTPRDRALTSGNTIYF.

CDR3 residues: CASSLHTGQGNPMNTEAFF. The CDR3 nucleotides read TGCGCCAGCAGCCTCCATACGGGACAGGGGAATCCCATGAACACTGAAGCTTTCTTT. The V call is TRBV4-1, the J call TRBJ1-1; 10 nucleotides match TRBD1. With V trimmed by 4 bases and J by 0 bases, 14 bases remained unmatched. Germline V gives CDR1 MGHRA, CDR2 YSYEKL. The CDR3 is made up of 19 amino acids.

The chain uses TRBV5-1 and TRBJ2-3, with 9 bases aligning to TRBD1. Trimming removed 2 bases from V and 4 bases from J; junction bases left unmatched: 5. CDR1 is SGHRS and CDR2 is YFSETQ in the germline V gene. This CDR3 has 15 amino acids. The CDR3 protein is CASSLTGGDADTQYF. The CDR3 DNA follows: TGCGCCAGCAGCTTAACAGGGGGCGATGCAGATACGCAGTATTTT.

The V and J genes are TRBV7-9 and TRBJ1-1, with D maybe TRBD1 (5 bases). CDR1 is SEHNR, CDR2 FQNEAQ, per germline (reference sequence). CDR3 length: 15 amino acids. The germline V and J ends were trimmed by 0 bases and 6 bases, with 14 bases remaining between them. The DNA of the CDR3 is TGTGCCAGCAGCTTAGCGATCGGGGGAACAGCTGAAGCTTTCTTT. Encoded protein: CASSLAIGGTAEAFF.

The chain recombines TRBV19 with TRBJ1-4; 7 bases are a match to TRBD1. The CDR3 has 13 residues. Germline CDR1 reads LNHDA; CDR2 reads SQIVND (reference sequence). J gave up 7 bases and V 7 bases, and 6 bases lay outside the gene matches. The CDR3 sequence is CASNTGVAEKLFF. The DNA of the CDR3 is TGTGCCAGTAACACAGGGGTGGCTGAAAAACTGTTTTTT.

This clone was seen a single time. V is TRBV6-5 and J is TRBJ1-4, with a possible D match to TRBD1 (5 bases). V lost 4 bases and J lost 5, with 14 bases in between. Looked up from germline, CDR1 is MNHEY and CDR2 is SVGAGI. This CDR3 is built from 15 residues. DNA of the CDR3: TGTGCCAGCAGTTCGGCAGGGAAAACGAATGAAAAACTGTTTTTT. Its protein product is CASSSAGKTNEKLFF.

The chain links TRBV7-2 to TRBJ2-5; TRBD2 matches at 14 bases. There are 15 residues in the CDR3. With 5 bases clipped from V and 2 bases from J, the junction kept 1 base outside the gene matches. The germline gives CDR1 SGHTA, CDR2 FQGNSA. This CDR3 reads CASSRTSGGQETQYF. The CDR3, as DNA: TGTGCCAGCAGCCGGACTAGCGGGGGGCAAGAGACCCAGTACTTC.

The chain joins TRBV2 to TRBJ1-1; 7 bases are shared with TRBD1. CDR3 length equals 15 residues. Germline CDR1 and CDR2: SNHLY and FYNNEI. The trim removed 1 base at V and 1 base at J, leaving 3 bases unmatched. The CDR3 DNA reads TGTGCCAGCAGTGAAGAGGCAGGGGGGAACACTGAAGCTTTCTTT. It is translated as CASSEEAGGNTEAFF.

J is TRBJ2-1 and V is TRBV19; 8 positions match TRBD1. The CDR3 length is 14 residues. V was pared by 8 bases and J by 2 bases, with 5 bases of the junction left unmatched. The germline CDR1 and CDR2 sequences are LNHDA and SQIVND (reference sequence). The CDR3 coding sequence is TGTGCCAGTTGTCCGACAGGGGCCTACAATGAGCAGTTCTTC. Translating gives CASCPTGAYNEQFF.

This rearrangement joins TRBV7-2 to TRBJ1-2; tentatively, D is TRBD1 (5 bases). CDR1 is SGHTA, CDR2 FQGNSA, per germline. V lost 2 bases and J lost 7, with 8 bases in between. The CDR3 contains 12 residues. CDR3 region: CASSLTGGGYTF. CDR3 nucleotides: TGTGCCAGCAGCTTAACCGGGGGTGGCTACACCTTC.

The V gene is TRBV28, the J gene TRBJ1-1; D call uncertain. This CDR3 region has 13 residues. With 3 bases removed from V and 1 base from J, the gap between germline ends came to 6 bases. CDR1 is MDHEN, CDR2 SYDVKM, per germline. The CDR3 DNA reads as TGTGCCAGCAGTTTCGCACAGAACACTGAAGCTTTCTTT. It encodes CASSFAQNTEAFF. The full variable domain, in which reference TRBV28 and TRBJ1-1 provide the parts outside the CDR3, is DVKVTQSSRYLVKRTGEKVFLECVQDMDHENMFWYRQDPGLGLRLIYFSYDVKMKEKGDIPEGYSVSREKKERFSLILESASTNQTSMYLCASSFAQNTEAFFGQGTRLTVV.

This rearrangement joins TRBV4-1 to TRBJ2-1; TRBD2 matches at 10 bases. V trimming: 0 bases; J trimming: 2 bases; junction bases outside the gene matches: 4. CDR1 and CDR2 (germline): MGHRA, YSYEKL. This CDR3 region has 17 residues. The CDR3 sequence is CASSQEGSGGAYNEQFF. CDR3 in DNA: TGCGCCAGCAGCCAAGAGGGAAGCGGGGGGGCCTACAATGAGCAGTTCTTC.